The 20 T cell receptor beta chains given below trace back to one sample, sequenced in a study of PD-1 blockade in classical Hodgkin lymphoma. Time point in this sample: cycle 4 day 1 (C4D1), after more than five weeks of nivolumab. Every patient was affected by relapse after autologous stem cell transplantation, while exposure to brentuximab vedotin was not uniform. Only in-frame clones appear in the TCRdb table, and some are missing; sequencing was by immunoSEQ multiplex PCR. Seen here are about 64,000 clones, roughly nine tenths observed once, and the top ten hold about 9.3%. The material sequenced was peripheral blood mononuclear cells (PBMCs), taken before the fourth cycle of nivolumab. The receptors were sampled from a human donor with classical Hodgkin lymphoma.

V and J are TRBV6-1 and TRBJ2-1, with unresolved D. Trimming removed 8 bases from V and 6 bases from J, with 11 bases in between. Germline assignment: CDR1 MNHNS and CDR2 SASEGT. This CDR3 spans 12 amino acids. The CDR3 sequence: CASYEALNEQFF. The CDR3 nucleotides read TGTGCCAGCTATGAAGCTCTCAATGAGCAGTTCTTC.

The chain couples TRBV6-5 to TRBJ2-7, with 9 bases aligning to TRBD2. The CDR3 covers 15 residues. Germline trimming cut 2 bases from V and 4 bases from J; bases unmatched to any gene: 6. Germline CDR1 is MNHEY and CDR2 is SVGAGI. The CDR3 reads CASSYRAGGPYEQYF. CDR3 sequence (DNA): TGTGCCAGCAGTTACAGGGCGGGGGGGCCTTACGAGCAGTACTTC.

The chain uses TRBV5-4 and TRBJ1-4; D gene unclear. The V and J ends lost 2 bases and 7 bases respectively, with 9 bases between them. The germline CDR1 and CDR2 sequences are SGHNT and YYREEE (reference sequence). This CDR3 contains 13 residues. The CDR3 protein is CASSFFEGEKLFF. DNA for the CDR3: TGTGCCAGCAGCTTTTTCGAAGGTGAAAAACTGTTTTTT.

The chain uses TRBV19 and TRBJ1-1, with no clear D. CDR1 is LNHDA and CDR2 is SQIVND in the germline V gene (reference sequence). This CDR3 spans 14 amino acids. With 7 bases removed from V and 0 bases from J, the gap between germline ends came to 12 bases. This CDR3 reads CASKVGNMNTEAFF. In DNA, the CDR3 is TGTGCCAGTAAAGTAGGGAACATGAACACTGAAGCTTTCTTT.

Written as DNA, the CDR3 is TGTGCCTGGAGTACATCCGTCACGGGACAGTTAAATTCACCCCTCCACTTT. It yields the protein CAWSTSVTGQLNSPLHF. V gene TRBV30 combines with J gene TRBJ1-6; TRBD1 matches at 7 bases. J gave up 7 bases and V 2 bases, and 14 bases lay outside the gene matches. CDR1 GTSNPN and CDR2 SVGIG come from the germline V gene (reference sequence). The CDR3 loop spans 17 amino acids. Full variable domain (outside the CDR3, taken from reference TRBV30 and TRBJ1-6): SQTIHQWPATLVQPVGSPLSLECTVEGTSNPNLYWYRQAAGRGLQLLFYSVGIGQISSEVPQNLSASRPQDRQFILSSKKLLLSDSGFYLCAWSTSVTGQLNSPLHFGNGTRLTVT.

DNA for the CDR3: TGTGCCAGCAAGAAAAGGAACACTGAAGCTTTCTTT. Protein: CASKKRNTEAFF. The V and J genes are TRBV6-6 and TRBJ1-1; D uncertain. Trimming cost V 7 bases and J 1 base, with 7 bases left between them. The CDR3 totals 12 residues. Germline loops: CDR1 MNHNY, CDR2 SVGAGI (reference sequence).

This chain links TRBV27 with TRBJ1-1, with 11 nucleotides matching TRBD1. J was trimmed by 11 bases and V by 0 bases; bases with no gene match: 5. The CDR3 sequence is 14 residues long. CDR1 and CDR2 (germline): MNHEY, SMNVEV (reference sequence). Here the CDR3 reads CASSLSRTGGEAFF. The CDR3 bases are TGTGCCAGCAGTTTATCCCGGACAGGGGGCGAGGCTTTCTTT.

The chain has TRBV13 and TRBJ2-7; TRBD1 agrees at 9 bases. J lost 3 bases, V lost 5 bases, and 8 bases had no gene match. The CDR3 covers 15 residues. Germline V gene lookup returns CDR1 PRHDT and CDR2 FYEKMQ (reference sequence). CDR3 DNA sequence: TGTGCCAGCAGCCCCGGGACAGGGAAGTTCTACGAGCAGTACTTC. It yields the protein CASSPGTGKFYEQYF.

The genes are TRBV29-1 and TRBJ1-4, with D possibly TRBD1 on 5 matching bases. V was clipped by 2 bases and J by 6 bases, with 13 bases between them. Germline lookup yields CDR1 SQVTM and CDR2 ANQGSEA. The CDR3 has 14 residues. The chain's CDR3 is CSVERFLGDEKLFF. The CDR3 region has the DNA TGCAGCGTTGAACGTTTCTTGGGGGATGAAAAACTGTTTTTT.

V gene TRBV11-2 combines with J gene TRBJ1-4; the D gene is possibly TRBD1 (5 bases). V lost 3 bases to trimming and J lost 7 bases, with 27 bases between them. CDR1 and CDR2 from the germline V gene are SGHAT and FQNNGV. The CDR3 sequence is 19 residues long. The CDR3 sequence is CASSFPLLTGTGLGEKLFF. The CDR3 DNA sequence: TGTGCCAGCAGCTTCCCCCTCCTAACAGGAACAGGATTGGGTGAAAAACTGTTTTTT.

The chain carries TRBV5-1 and TRBJ1-2; TRBD1 might be the D (6 bases). Germline CDR1 and CDR2: SGHRS and YFSETQ. V gave up 0 bases and J gave up 8 bases, with 26 bases separating them. The CDR3 has 18 residues. The CDR3 nucleotides read TGCGCCAGCAGCTTGGTAAGACGGACAAGGACAGCATCGGGGGGCTACACCTTC. Translation gives CASSLVRRTRTASGGYTF.

V gene TRBV29-1 combines with J gene TRBJ2-5; tentative D call: TRBD2 (5 bases). V lost 7 bases, J lost 4 bases, and 16 bases lay in between. The CDR3 is made up of 13 amino acids. The germline V gene has CDR1 SQVTM and CDR2 ANQGSEA. Here the CDR3 reads CSELSGERETQYF. Here the CDR3 DNA reads TGCAGCGAGCTTTCCGGGGAACGAGAGACCCAGTACTTC. Full variable domain (outside the CDR3, taken from reference TRBV29-1 and TRBJ2-5): SAVISQKPSRDICQRGTSLTIQCQVDSQVTMMFWYRQQPGQSLTLIATANQGSEATYESGFVIDKFPISRPNLTFSTLTVSNMSPEDSSIYLCSELSGERETQYFGPGTRLLVL.

This clone has a handful of counts. In DNA, the CDR3 is TGCGCCAGCAGCGCAGGACTCAAAGGGTCCAATGAGCAGTTCTTC. The encoded protein is CASSAGLKGSNEQFF. The V call is TRBV5-1, the J call TRBJ2-1; D might be TRBD2 (5 bases). The CDR3 contains 15 residues. Trimming removed 4 bases at V and 6 bases at J, with 17 bases between. Germline CDR1 and CDR2: SGHRS and YFSETQ. The whole variable domain, filled in from reference TRBV5-1 and TRBJ2-1, reads KAGVTQTPRYLIKTRGQQVTLSCSPISGHRSVSWYQQTPGQGLQFLFEYFSETQRNKGNFPGRFSGRQFSNSRSEMNVSTLELGDSALYLCASSAGLKGSNEQFFGPGTRLTVL.

The V call is TRBV6-4, the J call TRBJ2-1, with TRBD2 matching over 12 bases. The CDR3 has 16 residues. The V gene's germline CDR1 is MRHNA and CDR2 SNTAGT. The V gene end was trimmed by 3 bases and the J gene end by 1 base; junction bases not matched to a gene: 1. CDR3 in amino acids: CASSELAGGSYNEQFF. CDR3 nucleotides: TGTGCCAGCAGTGAACTAGCGGGGGGTTCCTACAATGAGCAGTTCTTC.

The rearrangement joins TRBV5-5 to TRBJ2-5, with 13 bases that match TRBD2. The CDR3 length is 16 residues. The germline CDR1 and CDR2 sequences are SGHKS and YYEKEE (reference sequence). V trimming: 5 bases; J trimming: 5 bases; junction bases outside the gene matches: 9. The CDR3 bases are TGTGCCAGCAGTTTTCCGGGACTAGCGGGGCCGGAGACCCAGTACTTC. Its protein is CASSFPGLAGPETQYF.

This rearrangement joins TRBV10-1 to TRBJ1-4, with D possibly TRBD1 on 6 matching bases. Trimming pared 3 bases from V and 6 bases from J, leaving 14 bases between. The germline gives CDR1 WNHNN, CDR2 SYGVQD (reference sequence). CDR3 size: 15 residues. The CDR3 coding sequence is TGCGCCAGCAGTGAAGGGACAAGGACCCATGAAAAACTGTTTTTT. Translated: CASSEGTRTHEKLFF.

This chain links TRBV7-2 with TRBJ2-1, with a possible D match to TRBD2 (7 bases). CDR1 is SGHTA, CDR2 FQGNSA, per germline. CDR3 size: 13 residues. V shed 8 bases and J shed 9 bases, with 17 bases lying between them. The CDR3: CASGPTGRGEQFF. CDR3 nucleotides: TGTGCCAGCGGACCTACAGGGAGGGGTGAGCAGTTCTTC.

The J gene is TRBJ1-5, the V gene TRBV27; TRBD1 aligns across 9 bases. There are 16 residues in the CDR3. Germline-derived CDR1 and CDR2 are MNHEY and SMNVEV (reference sequence). V lost 6 bases and J lost 6; bases outside the gene matches: 12. CDR3 in amino acids: CASRPGQGFQSQPQHF. The CDR3 coding sequence is TGTGCCAGCAGACCGGGACAGGGATTTCAAAGTCAGCCCCAGCATTTT.

This clone was counted only a few times. J is TRBJ1-5 and V is TRBV4-2; D not resolved. Germline V gene sequence: CDR1 LGHNA, CDR2 YNFKEQ. Trimming pared 0 bases from V and 3 bases from J, leaving 9 bases between. The CDR3 contains 15 residues. DNA of the CDR3: TGTGCCAGCAGCCAAGAAGGAGGGAACAATCAGCCCCAGCATTTT. The encoded protein is CASSQEGGNNQPQHF.

The chain carries TRBV28 and TRBJ2-7; possible D gene TRBD2, 7 bases. The length of the CDR3 is 19 residues. The germline gives CDR1 MDHEN, CDR2 SYDVKM. Trimming took 5 bases from V and 1 from J, leaving 27 bases between them. The CDR3 sequence is CASSPIRLSGGRGSYEQYF. CDR3 DNA: TGTGCCAGCAGTCCCATTAGATTGTCGGGGGGCAGAGGGTCCTACGAGCAGTACTTC.